Following are 21 T cell receptor beta chains from one sample sequenced in a study of cytomegalovirus exposure and HLA in healthy donors. Primers: 60 Vbeta forward and 13 Jbeta reverse. The table came from immunoSEQ multiplex PCR; TCRdb's copy has only in-frame clones and leaves some out. The repertoire holds 100,000 to 150,000 clones, 65% to 75% seen once, with roughly 10% in the top ten. The sequencing input was PBMCs. Receptors were obtained from a woman aged 50 to 65 in good health and CMV-seropositive.

V is TRBV10-3 and J is TRBJ1-1; 8 bases fit TRBD1. Germline V gene data show CDR1 as ENHRY and CDR2 as SYGVKD. V lost 5 bases and J lost 1; bases outside the gene matches: 6. This CDR3 has 15 amino acids. The CDR3: CAISLQGASNTEAFF. CDR3 nucleotides: TGTGCCATCAGTCTTCAGGGGGCTTCGAACACTGAAGCTTTCTTT.

This clone has just a few counts. This chain connects TRBV28 to TRBJ1-5; 8 positions match TRBD1. The V segment lost 8 bases and the J segment 3 bases; nucleotides outside the gene matches: 9. The CDR3 runs to 15 residues. CDR1 is MDHEN and CDR2 is SYDVKM in the germline V gene. The CDR3 region is CASGAGGASNQPQHF. The DNA for the CDR3 is TGTGCCAGCGGGGCAGGGGGCGCGTCCAATCAGCCCCAGCATTTT.

The chain is built from TRBV9 and TRBJ2-7, with unresolved D. CDR1 and CDR2 from the germline V gene are SGDLS and YYNGEE. The CDR3 has 15 amino acids. V dropped 0 bases and J dropped 1 base, with 11 bases sitting between them. The CDR3 nucleotides are TGTGCCAGCAGCGTAGATCAGTTCTCTTCCTACGAGCAGTACTTC. It is translated as CASSVDQFSSYEQYF. The entire variable domain, with the rest obtained from reference TRBV9 and TRBJ2-7, is as follows: DSGVTQTPKHLITATGQRVTLRCSPRSGDLSVYWYQQSLDQGLQFLIQYYNGEERAKGNILERFSAQQFPDLHSELNLSSLELGDSALYFCASSVDQFSSYEQYFGPGTRLTVT.

As DNA, the CDR3 is TGTGCCAGCAGCCAAACCCAGCGGGAGACCGATGAGCAGTTCTTC. Protein product: CASSQTQRETDEQFF. This chain connects TRBV7-8 to TRBJ2-1; 8 nucleotides line up with TRBD2. CDR1 is SGHVS, CDR2 FQNEAQ, per germline. The CDR3 runs to 15 residues. V shed 5 bases, J shed 8 bases, and the junction held 11 bases outside the gene matches.

The chain recombines TRBV5-1 with TRBJ2-7; possible D gene TRBD1, 5 bases. CDR1 and CDR2 from the germline V gene are SGHRS and YFSETQ. The ends were cut back, 1 base at V and 5 bases at J, with 13 bases in the middle. The CDR3 runs 14 residues. Written as DNA, the CDR3 is TGCGCCAGCAGCTTGTGGGCCATAGGGGACGAGCAGTACTTC. Encoded protein: CASSLWAIGDEQYF.

This rearrangement joins TRBV28 to TRBJ1-4; 9 bases are a match to TRBD1. The CDR3 has 18 residues. Unmatched junction bases numbered 15, after V lost 3 bases and J lost 7 bases. In germline, CDR1 is MDHEN, CDR2 SYDVKM. CDR3 amino acids: CASSFISGQGLGGEKLFF. The CDR3 DNA is TGTGCCAGCAGTTTCATATCGGGACAGGGTTTAGGTGGTGAAAAACTGTTTTTT.

The V gene is TRBV5-6, the J gene TRBJ1-1; 8 nucleotides agree with TRBD1. The ends lost 4 bases at V and 4 bases at J; junction bases unmatched: 9. This CDR3 region has 15 residues. Germline loops: CDR1 SGHDT, CDR2 YYEEEE. CDR3 nucleotide sequence: TGTGCCAGCAGCAAGGACAGGGCTATTGGCACTGAAGCTTTCTTT. Protein: CASSKDRAIGTEAFF.

V is TRBV30 and J is TRBJ1-1; no reliable D call. The CDR3 runs 13 residues. Trimming left V 4 bases short and J 8 bases short, with 17 bases between. Germline values: CDR1 GTSNPN, CDR2 SVGIG (reference sequence). The CDR3 region has the DNA TGTGCCTGGAACCCTCAAGTCGGAGGAGAAGCTTTCTTT. This encodes CAWNPQVGGEAFF.

CDR3 protein: CASSAGGGPFSNQPQHF. The CDR3 region has the DNA TGTGCCAGCAGCGCAGGTGGGGGCCCCTTTAGCAATCAGCCCCAGCATTTT. The chain links TRBV7-6 to TRBJ1-5; D might be TRBD1 (6 bases). The CDR3 spans 17 residues. The germline gives CDR1 SGHVS, CDR2 FNYEAQ. V lost 5 bases, J lost 0 bases, and 17 bases lay in between.

This chain uses TRBV6-1 with TRBJ1-1; D gene ambiguous. V lost 8 bases to trimming and J lost 0 bases, with 7 bases between them. The CDR3 has 12 residues. Germline CDR1 reads MNHNS; CDR2 reads SASEGT. The CDR3 DNA is TGTGCCAGCCTCCGGGTGAACACTGAAGCTTTCTTT. It is translated as CASLRVNTEAFF.

This rearrangement joins TRBV4-2 to TRBJ2-1; 10 bases line up with TRBD2. The V and J ends lost 1 base and 6 bases, in that order; junction bases with no gene match: 3. Germline CDR1 is LGHNA and CDR2 is YNFKEQ. CDR3 length: 15 amino acids. Written as DNA, the CDR3 is TGTGCCAGCAGCCAAGGGACTAGCGGTCGCAATGAGCAGTTCTTC. This gives the protein CASSQGTSGRNEQFF.

V and J are TRBV5-3 and TRBJ2-4; perhaps TRBD2 as D (6 bases). TRBV5-3 is classed as an ORF, of uncertain function. The germline V and J ends were trimmed by 3 bases and 1 base, with 20 bases remaining between them. The CDR3 extends over 18 amino acids. CDR3 loop: CARSYFTSWVNAKNIQYF. CDR3 coding DNA: TGTGCCAGAAGCTACTTTACTAGCTGGGTAAACGCCAAAAACATTCAGTACTTC.

This rearrangement joins TRBV5-1 to TRBJ1-3; 7 nucleotides align to TRBD1. This CDR3 has 15 residues. CDR1 SGHRS and CDR2 YFSETQ come from the germline V gene. V lost 1 base and J lost 2; bases outside the gene matches: 3. The CDR3 nucleotides read TGCGCCAGCAGCTTGACAGGGGACCCTGGAAACACCATATATTTT. Its translation: CASSLTGDPGNTIYF.

In the case of this clone: Other DNA sequences in the sample encode the same CDR3. The chain is built from TRBV4-2 and TRBJ2-7; possible D gene TRBD2, 7 bases. Germline V gene data show CDR1 as LGHNA and CDR2 as YNFKEQ. Trimming left V 1 base short and J 3 bases short, with 13 bases between. This CDR3 is built from 15 residues. Here the CDR3 reads CASSQGLAGVYEQYF. CDR3 sequence (DNA): TGTGCCAGCAGCCAAGGACTAGCAGGGGTCTACGAGCAGTACTTC.

V gene TRBV5-1 combines with J gene TRBJ1-5; perhaps TRBD1 as D (6 bases). Germline CDR1 SGHRS, CDR2 YFSETQ. The CDR3 has 17 amino acids. V was clipped by 0 bases and J by 0 bases, with 13 bases between them. In DNA, the CDR3 is TGCGCCAGCAGCTTGGGAGCGACAGGAGATAGCAATCAGCCCCAGCATTTT. Amino acids: CASSLGATGDSNQPQHF. The complete variable domain, with remaining parts taken from reference TRBV5-1 and TRBJ1-5, reads KAGVTQTPRYLIKTRGQQVTLSCSPISGHRSVSWYQQTPGQGLQFLFEYFSETQRNKGNFPGRFSGRQFSNSRSEMNVSTLELGDSALYLCASSLGATGDSNQPQHFGDGTRLSIL.

A single count supports this clone. The V call is TRBV7-2, the J call TRBJ2-3, with a weak D call TRBD2 (6 bases). The CDR3 is 14 amino acids. Germline V gene data show CDR1 as SGHTA and CDR2 as FQGNSA. The V gene lost 3 bases and the J gene lost 4 bases, with 11 bases spanning the gap. CDR3 sequence: CASSFRVAADTQYF. CDR3 nucleotides: TGTGCCAGCAGCTTTCGGGTAGCGGCAGATACGCAGTATTTT.

The chain uses TRBV6-6 and TRBJ2-3; 9 bases are shared with TRBD2. The CDR3 has 15 amino acids. CDR1 and CDR2 (germline): MNHNY, SVGAGI (reference sequence). Germline trimming cut 6 bases from V and 7 bases from J; bases unmatched to any gene: 11. CDR3 sequence (DNA): TGTGCCAGCAGCCAGGGTCAGCTAGCGGGAAATACGCAGTATTTT. This encodes CASSQGQLAGNTQYF.

This clone was observed a handful of times. The V call is TRBV4-3, the J call TRBJ1-4; D call uncertain. The germline CDR1 and CDR2 sequences are LGHNA and YSLEER. The CDR3 extends over 18 amino acids. V was pared by 4 bases and J by 2 bases, with 20 bases between. The DNA of the CDR3 is TGCGCCAGCAGCCTTACGGCCGGAGGGTCTGGCACTAATGAAAAACTGTTTTTT. Protein product: CASSLTAGGSGTNEKLFF.

The gene calls are TRBV19 and TRBJ2-1; a possible D gene is TRBD1 (6 bases). Germline CDR1 LNHDA, CDR2 SQIVND (reference sequence). Between the trimmed V and J ends, which lost 3 bases and 12 bases, there was a span of 21 bases. This CDR3 has 15 residues. The CDR3 DNA reads TGTGCCAGTAGTATTCCGACAGGTGGGCATTTCCGGCAGTTCTTC. It is translated as CASSIPTGGHFRQFF.

The V call is TRBV4-3, the J call TRBJ1-1, with D hard to call. Germline CDR1 reads LGHNA; CDR2 reads YSLEER. This CDR3 is 12 amino acids long. V was pared by 3 bases and J by 8 bases, with 10 bases between. The CDR3 spells CASSHPTGEAFF. The CDR3 bases are TGCGCCAGCAGCCACCCAACGGGGGAAGCTTTCTTT.

As DNA, the CDR3 is TGTGCCATCAGACCCGGCAGGGCCGGATCCTACAATGAGCAGTTCTTC. Encoded protein: CAIRPGRAGSYNEQFF. V is TRBV10-3 and J is TRBJ2-1; D perhaps matches TRBD1 (5 bases). Trimming took off 6 bases at V and 1 base at J, with 16 bases between the two ends. Germline V gene data show CDR1 as ENHRY and CDR2 as SYGVKD. CDR3 length equals 16 residues.